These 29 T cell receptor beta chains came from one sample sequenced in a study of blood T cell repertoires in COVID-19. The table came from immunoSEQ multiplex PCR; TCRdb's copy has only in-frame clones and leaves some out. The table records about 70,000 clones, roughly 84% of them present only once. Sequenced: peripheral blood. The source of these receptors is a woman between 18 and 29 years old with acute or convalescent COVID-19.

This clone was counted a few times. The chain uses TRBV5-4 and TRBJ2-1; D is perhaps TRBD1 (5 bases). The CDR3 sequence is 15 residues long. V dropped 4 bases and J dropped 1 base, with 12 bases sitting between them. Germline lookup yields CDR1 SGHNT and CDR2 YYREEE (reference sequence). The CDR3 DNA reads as TGTGCCAGCAGCGTGCAAAAGGGGTCCTACAATGAGCAGTTCTTC. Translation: CASSVQKGSYNEQFF.

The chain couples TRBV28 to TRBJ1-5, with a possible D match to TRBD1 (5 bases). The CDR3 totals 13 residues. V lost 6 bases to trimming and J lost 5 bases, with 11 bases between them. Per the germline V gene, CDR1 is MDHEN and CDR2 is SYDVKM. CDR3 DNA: TGTGCCAGCAGATCTTGGGGGGATCAGCCCCAGCATTTT. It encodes CASRSWGDQPQHF.

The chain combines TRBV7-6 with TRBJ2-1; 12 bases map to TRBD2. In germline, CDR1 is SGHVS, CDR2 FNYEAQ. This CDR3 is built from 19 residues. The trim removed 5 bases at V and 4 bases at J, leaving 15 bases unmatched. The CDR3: CASSPTASGGAGAYNEQFF. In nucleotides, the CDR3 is TGTGCCAGCAGCCCAACCGCTAGCGGGGGGGCCGGGGCGTACAATGAGCAGTTCTTC.

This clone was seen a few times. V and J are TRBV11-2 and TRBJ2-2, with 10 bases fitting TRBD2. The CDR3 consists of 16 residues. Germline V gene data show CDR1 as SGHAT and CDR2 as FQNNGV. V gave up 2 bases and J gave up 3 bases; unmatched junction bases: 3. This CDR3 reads CASSLSGRADTGELFF. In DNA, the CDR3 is TGTGCCAGCAGCTTAAGCGGGAGGGCCGACACCGGGGAGCTGTTTTTT.

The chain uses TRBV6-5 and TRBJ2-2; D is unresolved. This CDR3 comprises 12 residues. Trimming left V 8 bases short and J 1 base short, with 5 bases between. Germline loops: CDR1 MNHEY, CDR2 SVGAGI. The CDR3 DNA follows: TGTGCCAGCGCCGGGAACACCGGGGAGCTGTTTTTT. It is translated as CASAGNTGELFF.

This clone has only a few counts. CDR3 coding DNA: TGTGCCAGCAGCTTAGGCCGGGACAGAGAGACCCAGTACTTC. The encoded protein is CASSLGRDRETQYF. The chain links TRBV7-9 to TRBJ2-5; TRBD1 aligns across 7 bases. Germline lookup yields CDR1 SEHNR and CDR2 FQNEAQ (reference sequence). V trimming: 1 base; J trimming: 4 bases; junction bases outside the gene matches: 3. The CDR3 consists of 14 residues.

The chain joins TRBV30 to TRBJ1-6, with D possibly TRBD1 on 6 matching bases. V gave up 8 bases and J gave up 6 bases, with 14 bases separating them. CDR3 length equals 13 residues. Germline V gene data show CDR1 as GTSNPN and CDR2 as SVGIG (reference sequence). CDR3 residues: CAGGQNPNSPLHF. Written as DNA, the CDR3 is TGTGCCGGCGGACAGAATCCTAATTCACCCCTCCACTTT.

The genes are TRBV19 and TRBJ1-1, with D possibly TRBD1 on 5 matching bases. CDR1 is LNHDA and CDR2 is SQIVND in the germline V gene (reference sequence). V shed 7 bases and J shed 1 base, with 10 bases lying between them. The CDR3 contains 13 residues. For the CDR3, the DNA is TGTGCCAGTACCAGGGTTTGGAACACTGAAGCTTTCTTT. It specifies CASTRVWNTEAFF.

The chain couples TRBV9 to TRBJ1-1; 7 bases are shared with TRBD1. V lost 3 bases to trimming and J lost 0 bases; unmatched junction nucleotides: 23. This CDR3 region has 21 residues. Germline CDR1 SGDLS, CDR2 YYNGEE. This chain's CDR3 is CASSARGPNRGQGRLNTEAFF. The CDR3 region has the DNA TGTGCCAGCAGCGCGAGAGGGCCTAACAGGGGCCAAGGGCGACTGAACACTGAAGCTTTCTTT.

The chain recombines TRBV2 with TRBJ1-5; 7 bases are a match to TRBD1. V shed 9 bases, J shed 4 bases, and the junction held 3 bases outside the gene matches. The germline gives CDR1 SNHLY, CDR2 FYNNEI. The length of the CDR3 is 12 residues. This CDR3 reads CASTTGNQPQHF. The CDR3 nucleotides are TGTGCCAGTACGACAGGGAATCAGCCCCAGCATTTT.

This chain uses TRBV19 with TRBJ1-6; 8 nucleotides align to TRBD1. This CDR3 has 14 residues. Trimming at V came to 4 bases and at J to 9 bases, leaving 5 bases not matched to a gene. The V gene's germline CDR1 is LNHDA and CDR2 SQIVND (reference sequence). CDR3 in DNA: TGTGCCAGTAGTACCCGGGACAGGAGTTCACCCCTCCACTTT. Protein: CASSTRDRSSPLHF.

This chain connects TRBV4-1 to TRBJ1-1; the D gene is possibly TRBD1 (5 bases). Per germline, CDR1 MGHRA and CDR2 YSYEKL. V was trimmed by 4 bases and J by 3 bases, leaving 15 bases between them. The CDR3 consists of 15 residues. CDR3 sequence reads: CASSPNFSRDTEAFF. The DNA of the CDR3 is TGCGCCAGCAGCCCTAACTTTAGCAGGGACACTGAAGCTTTCTTT.

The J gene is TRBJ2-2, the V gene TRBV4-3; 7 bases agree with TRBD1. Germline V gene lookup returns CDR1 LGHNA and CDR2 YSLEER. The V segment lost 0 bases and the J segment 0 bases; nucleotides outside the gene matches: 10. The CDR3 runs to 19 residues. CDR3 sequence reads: CASSQELAGTAANTGELFF. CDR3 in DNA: TGCGCCAGCAGCCAAGAGCTCGCTGGGACAGCTGCGAACACCGGGGAGCTGTTTTTT.

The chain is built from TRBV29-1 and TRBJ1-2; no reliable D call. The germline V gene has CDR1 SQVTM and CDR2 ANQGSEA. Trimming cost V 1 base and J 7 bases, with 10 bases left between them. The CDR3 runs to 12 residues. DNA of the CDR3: TGCAGCGTTGAAGCCATAGCGGCTGGCTACACCTTC. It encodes CSVEAIAAGYTF. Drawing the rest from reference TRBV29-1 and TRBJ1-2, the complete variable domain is SAVISQKPSRDICQRGTSLTIQCQVDSQVTMMFWYRQQPGQSLTLIATANQGSEATYESGFVIDKFPISRPNLTFSTLTVSNMSPEDSSIYLCSVEAIAAGYTFGSGTRLTVV.

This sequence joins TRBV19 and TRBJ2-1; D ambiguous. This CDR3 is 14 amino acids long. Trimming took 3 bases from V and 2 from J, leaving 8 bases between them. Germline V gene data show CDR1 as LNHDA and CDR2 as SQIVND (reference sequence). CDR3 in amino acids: CASSMGQAYNEQFF. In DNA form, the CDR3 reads TGTGCCAGTAGTATGGGCCAGGCCTACAATGAGCAGTTCTTC.

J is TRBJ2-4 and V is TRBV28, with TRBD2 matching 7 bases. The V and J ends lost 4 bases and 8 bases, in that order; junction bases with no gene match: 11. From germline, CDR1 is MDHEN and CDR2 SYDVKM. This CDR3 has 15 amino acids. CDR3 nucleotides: TGTGCCAGCAGTTCTATATCGGGGGGTCAGGACATTCAGTACTTC. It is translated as CASSSISGGQDIQYF. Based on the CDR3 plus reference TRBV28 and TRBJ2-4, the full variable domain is DVKVTQSSRYLVKRTGEKVFLECVQDMDHENMFWYRQDPGLGLRLIYFSYDVKMKEKGDIPEGYSVSREKKERFSLILESASTNQTSMYLCASSSISGGQDIQYFGAGTRLSVL.

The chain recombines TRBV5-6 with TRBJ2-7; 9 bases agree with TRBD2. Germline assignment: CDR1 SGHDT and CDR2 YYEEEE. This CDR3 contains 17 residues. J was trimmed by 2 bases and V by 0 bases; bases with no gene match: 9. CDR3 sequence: CASSLARRAGGTYEQYF. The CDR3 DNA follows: TGTGCCAGCAGCTTGGCCAGGCGAGCGGGAGGAACCTACGAGCAGTACTTC.

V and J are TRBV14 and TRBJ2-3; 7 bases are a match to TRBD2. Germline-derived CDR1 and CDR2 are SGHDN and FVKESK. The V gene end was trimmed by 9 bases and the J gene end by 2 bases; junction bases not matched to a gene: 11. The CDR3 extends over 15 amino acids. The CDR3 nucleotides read TGTGCCAGGGGGGGAGGGTCCCCCTCCACAGATACGCAGTATTTT. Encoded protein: CARGGGSPSTDTQYF.

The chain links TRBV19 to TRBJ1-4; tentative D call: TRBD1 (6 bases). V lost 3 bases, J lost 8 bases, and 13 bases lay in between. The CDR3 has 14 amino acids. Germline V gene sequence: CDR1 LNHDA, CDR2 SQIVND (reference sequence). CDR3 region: CASSMAGDGEKLFF. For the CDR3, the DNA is TGTGCCAGTAGTATGGCAGGGGATGGCGAAAAACTGTTTTTT.

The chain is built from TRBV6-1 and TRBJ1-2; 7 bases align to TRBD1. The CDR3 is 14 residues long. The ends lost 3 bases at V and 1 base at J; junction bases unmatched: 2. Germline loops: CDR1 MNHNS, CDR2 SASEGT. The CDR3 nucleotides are TGTGCCAGCAGTGAGTACAGGGGTAACTATGGCTACACCTTC. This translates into CASSEYRGNYGYTF.

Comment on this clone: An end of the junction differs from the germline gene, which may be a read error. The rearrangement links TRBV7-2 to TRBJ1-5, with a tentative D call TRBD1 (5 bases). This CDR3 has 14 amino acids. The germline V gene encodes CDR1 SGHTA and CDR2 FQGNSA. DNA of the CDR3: TGTGCCAGCAGCCCAGGGATGAGCAATCAGTCCCAGCATTTT. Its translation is CASSPGMSNQSQHF.

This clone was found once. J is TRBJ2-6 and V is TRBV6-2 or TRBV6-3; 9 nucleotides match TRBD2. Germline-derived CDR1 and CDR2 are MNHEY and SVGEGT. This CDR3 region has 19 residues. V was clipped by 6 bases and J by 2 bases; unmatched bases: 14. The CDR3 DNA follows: TGTGCCAGCAGCCCGGTGGTAGCGGGAGAGGGGGCTGGGGCCAACGTCCTGACTTTC. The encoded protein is CASSPVVAGEGAGANVLTF.

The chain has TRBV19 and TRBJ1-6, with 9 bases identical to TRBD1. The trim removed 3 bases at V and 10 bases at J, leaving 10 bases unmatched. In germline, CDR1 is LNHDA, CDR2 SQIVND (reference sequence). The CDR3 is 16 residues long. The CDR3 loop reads CASSMAYRGRDSPLHF. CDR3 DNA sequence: TGTGCCAGTAGTATGGCGTACAGGGGGCGAGACTCACCCCTCCACTTT.

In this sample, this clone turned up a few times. The CDR3 nucleotides read TGTGCCAGCAGTTCTAGGGACAGCCGTGGCTATGGCTACACCTTC. This codes for CASSSRDSRGYGYTF. This chain uses TRBV27 with TRBJ1-2, with 7 bases matching TRBD1. Germline trimming cut 4 bases from V and 4 bases from J; bases unmatched to any gene: 9. Germline lookup yields CDR1 MNHEY and CDR2 SMNVEV (reference sequence). The CDR3 is made up of 15 amino acids.

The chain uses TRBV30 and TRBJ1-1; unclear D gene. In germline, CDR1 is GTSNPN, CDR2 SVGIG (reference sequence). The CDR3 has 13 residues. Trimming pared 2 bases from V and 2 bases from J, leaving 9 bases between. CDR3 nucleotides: TGTGCCTGGAGTATAACATCTAACACTGAAGCTTTCTTT. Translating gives CAWSITSNTEAFF. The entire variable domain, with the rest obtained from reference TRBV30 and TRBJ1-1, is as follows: SQTIHQWPATLVQPVGSPLSLECTVEGTSNPNLYWYRQAAGRGLQLLFYSVGIGQISSEVPQNLSASRPQDRQFILSSKKLLLSDSGFYLCAWSITSNTEAFFGQGTRLTVV.

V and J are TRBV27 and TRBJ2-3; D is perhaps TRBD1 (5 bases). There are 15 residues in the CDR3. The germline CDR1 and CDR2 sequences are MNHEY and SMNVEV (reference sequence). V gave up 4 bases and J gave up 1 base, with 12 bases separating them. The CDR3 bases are TGTGCCAGCAGTTCACAGGATCTGGGCACAGATACGCAGTATTTT. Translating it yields CASSSQDLGTDTQYF.

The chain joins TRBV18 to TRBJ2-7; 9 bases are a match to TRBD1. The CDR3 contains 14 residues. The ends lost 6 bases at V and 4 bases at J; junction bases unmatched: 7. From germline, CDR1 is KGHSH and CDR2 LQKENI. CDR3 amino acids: CASSPGTGSYEQYF. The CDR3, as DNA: TGTGCCAGCTCTCCCGGGACAGGGTCGTACGAGCAGTACTTC.

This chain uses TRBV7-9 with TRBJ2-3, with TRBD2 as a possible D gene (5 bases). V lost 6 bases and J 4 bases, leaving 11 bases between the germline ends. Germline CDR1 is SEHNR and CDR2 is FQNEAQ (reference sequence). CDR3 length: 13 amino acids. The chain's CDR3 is CASSSVGADTQYF. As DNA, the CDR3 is TGTGCCAGCAGTAGCGTTGGAGCAGATACGCAGTATTTT.

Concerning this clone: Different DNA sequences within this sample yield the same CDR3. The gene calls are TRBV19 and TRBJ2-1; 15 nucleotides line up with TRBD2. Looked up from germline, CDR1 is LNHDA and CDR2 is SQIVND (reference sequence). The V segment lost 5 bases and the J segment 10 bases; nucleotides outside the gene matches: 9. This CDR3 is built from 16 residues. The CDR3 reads CASSSRTSGRAREQFF. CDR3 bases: TGTGCCAGTAGTTCCCGGACTAGCGGGAGGGCCCGGGAGCAGTTCTTC.